The rows below give T cell receptor beta chains drawn from one sample of a study of shared clonotypes between healthy human individuals. Only in-frame clones appear in the TCRdb table, and some are missing; sequencing was by immunoSEQ multiplex PCR. The table includes roughly 1,500,000 clones, approximately 98% detected once. The sequenced material came from naive CD4+ T cells sorted from blood. Receptor source: a man between 25 and 39 years old in good health. CDR3s include the opening cysteine and the closing phenylalanine or tryptophan. A D gene is named only where the DNA matches it firmly. The size of a clone is reported for some rows only, either as once, few or many, or as a class for expanded clones.

clone size,D gene,J gene,V gene,CDR3 DNA,CDR3 protein
NA,TRBD2,TRBJ2-7,TRBV5-1,TGCGCCAGCAGCGCTGGACTAGCGGGGGGTTCCTACGAGCAGTACTTC,CASSAGLAGGSYEQYF
NA,NA,TRBJ2-7,TRBV2,TGTGCCAGCCGCATCGGGGGTGGCGAGCAGTACTTC,CASRIGGGEQYF
NA,NA,TRBJ2-2,TRBV5-6,TGTGCCAGCAGCTTGCCTGGGAGATTAACCGGGGAGCTGTTTTTT,CASSLPGRLTGELFF
NA,TRBD2,TRBJ2-7,TRBV6-6,TGTGCCAGCAGTTACAGGCTAGCGGAGGCCTACGAGCAGTACTTC,CASSYRLAEAYEQYF
NA,NA,TRBJ1-4,TRBV30,TGTGCCGTAAACAGGGCAAGTTGGGAAAAACTGTTTTTT,CAVNRASWEKLFF
once,TRBD1,TRBJ2-7,TRBV28,TGTGCCAGCAGTTTACCCTGGACAGGGGGTTTCTACGAGCAGTACTTC,CASSLPWTGGFYEQYF
NA,NA,TRBJ2-7,TRBV5-1,TGCGCCAGCAGCTTGGTGGACAGAGGCTACGAGCAGTACTTC,CASSLVDRGYEQYF
NA,TRBD1,TRBJ1-5,TRBV6-1,TGTGCCACCACAGGGGTAAGGAGCAATCAGCCCCAGCATTTT,CATTGVRSNQPQHF
NA,NA,TRBJ2-6,TRBV7-9,TGTGCCAGCAGCTTGTACCCCTCTGGGGCCAACGTCCTGACTTTC,CASSLYPSGANVLTF
NA,NA,TRBJ1-5,TRBV2,TGTGCCAGCAGTGAAGACGGAGATAGCAATCAGCCCCAGCATTTT,CASSEDGDSNQPQHF
NA,TRBD2,TRBJ2-7,TRBV10-3,TGTGCCATCAGTGAACAGAGACTAGCGGCATCATTGGAGCAGTACTTC,CAISEQRLAASLEQYF
few,TRBD2,TRBJ2-2,TRBV6-5,TGTGCCAGCAGTTACGGGAGGGAGGCTAACACCGGGGAGCTGTTTTTT,CASSYGREANTGELFF
NA,NA,TRBJ1-5,TRBV2,TGTGCCAGCAGTGACGGCAGTGTGCGTCAGCCCCAGCATTTT,CASSDGSVRQPQHF
NA,TRBD1,TRBJ2-1,TRBV28,TGTGCCAGCAGTTTGGGGCAGGGGGCGAAAGATAGCTCCTACAATGAGCAGTTCTTC,CASSLGQGAKDSSYNEQFF
NA,NA,TRBJ1-4,TRBV5-5,TGTGCCAGCAGCACGGGCCGGGGAGATGAAAAACTGTTTTTT,CASSTGRGDEKLFF
NA,TRBD1,TRBJ1-1,TRBV19,TGTGCCAGTAGTCTCACAGGGGGCACTGAAGCTTTCTTT,CASSLTGGTEAFF
NA,TRBD2,TRBJ2-1,TRBV2,TGTGCCAGCAGCTTTAGCGGGAGCGTTGTCAATGAGCAGTTCTTC,CASSFSGSVVNEQFF
NA,TRBD2,TRBJ2-3,TRBV11-3,TGTGCCAGCAGCTCGAGCGGGGGCACAGATACGCAGTATTTT,CASSSSGGTDTQYF
NA,NA,TRBJ2-7,TRBV27,TGTGCCGTTCGACAAGCGGGTGGCCCCTACGAGCAGTACTTC,CAVRQAGGPYEQYF
NA,NA,TRBJ1-3,TRBV6-6,TGTGCCAGCAGTCTGCTGGGCTCGAGCTCTGGAAACACCATATATTTT,CASSLLGSSSGNTIYF
NA,NA,TRBJ2-5,TRBV7-6,TGTGCCAGCAGCCGAACTCAAGAGACCCAGTACTTC,CASSRTQETQYF
NA,TRBD2,TRBJ2-2,TRBV2,TGTGCCAGCAGTACCACTAGCGGGAGTAGAGGGAACACCGGGGAGCTGTTTTTT,CASSTTSGSRGNTGELFF